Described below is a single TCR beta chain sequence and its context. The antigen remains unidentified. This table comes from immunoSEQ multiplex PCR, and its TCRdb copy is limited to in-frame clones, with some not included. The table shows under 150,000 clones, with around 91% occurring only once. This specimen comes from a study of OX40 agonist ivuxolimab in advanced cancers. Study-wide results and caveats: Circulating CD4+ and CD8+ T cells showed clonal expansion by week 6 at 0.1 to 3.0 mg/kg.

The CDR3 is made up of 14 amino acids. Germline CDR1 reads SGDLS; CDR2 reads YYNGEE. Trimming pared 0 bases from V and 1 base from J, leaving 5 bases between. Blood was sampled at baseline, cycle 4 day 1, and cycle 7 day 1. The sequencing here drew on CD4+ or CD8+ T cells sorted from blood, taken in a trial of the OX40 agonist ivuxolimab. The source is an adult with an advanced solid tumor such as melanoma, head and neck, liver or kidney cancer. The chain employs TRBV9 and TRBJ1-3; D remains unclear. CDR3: CASSVDESGNTIYF. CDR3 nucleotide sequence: TGTGCCAGCAGCGTAGACGAGTCTGGAAACACCATATATTTT.